A single sample is the source of the 4 T cell receptor beta chains below, sequenced in a study of identical twins. TCRdb re-derived calls from the 5' RACE reads in MiXCR, one entry per CDR3 protein. The sample includes nearly 900,000 distinct CDR3 sequences, roughly an eighth of them seen just once. These same data were also listed under a study on yellow fever vaccine responses in identical twins.

Sequencing input: PBMCs. All receptors come from a young woman in good health.

This clonotype was detected only a few times. The J gene is TRBJ2-4, the V gene TRBV9, with TRBD2 matching over 7 bases. The CDR3 runs to 19 residues. Germline V lookup: CDR1 SGDLS, CDR2 YYNGEE. Losses at the gene ends were 0 bases for V and 2 bases for J; bases not matched to a gene: 14. The CDR3 DNA reads TGTGCCAGCAGCGTAGGGTCAGATGAGACTAGCAGAACCAAAAACATTCAGTACTTC. Amino acids: CASSVGSDETSRTKNIQYF.

The rearrangement links TRBV14 to TRBJ2-3; the D is unclear. This CDR3 comprises 14 residues. The germline V gene has CDR1 SGHDN and CDR2 FVKESK. Between the trimmed V and J ends, which lost 4 bases and 2 bases, there was a span of 10 bases. CDR3 DNA: TGTGCCAGCAGCCGACGGCAAAACACAGATACGCAGTATTTT. Translation: CASSRRQNTDTQYF.

The chain recombines TRBV10-3 with TRBJ2-3; possibly TRBD2 for D (6 bases). Germline-derived CDR1 and CDR2 are ENHRY and SYGVKD. This CDR3 is 13 amino acids long. Trimming took 10 bases from V and 3 from J, leaving 14 bases between them. The CDR3 DNA follows: TGTGCCACCACTAGGGAGGTGACAGATACGCAGTATTTT. Translation gives CATTREVTDTQYF.

The chain carries TRBV12-5 and TRBJ1-3; D is uncertain. Deletions cut 2 bases from V and 0 bases from J, with 5 bases between. The CDR3 has 14 amino acids. Germline V lookup: CDR1 LGHNT, CDR2 FRNRAP. In DNA form, the CDR3 reads TGTGCTAGTGGTTTGATCACCTCTGGAAACACCATATATTTT. It is translated as CASGLITSGNTIYF.